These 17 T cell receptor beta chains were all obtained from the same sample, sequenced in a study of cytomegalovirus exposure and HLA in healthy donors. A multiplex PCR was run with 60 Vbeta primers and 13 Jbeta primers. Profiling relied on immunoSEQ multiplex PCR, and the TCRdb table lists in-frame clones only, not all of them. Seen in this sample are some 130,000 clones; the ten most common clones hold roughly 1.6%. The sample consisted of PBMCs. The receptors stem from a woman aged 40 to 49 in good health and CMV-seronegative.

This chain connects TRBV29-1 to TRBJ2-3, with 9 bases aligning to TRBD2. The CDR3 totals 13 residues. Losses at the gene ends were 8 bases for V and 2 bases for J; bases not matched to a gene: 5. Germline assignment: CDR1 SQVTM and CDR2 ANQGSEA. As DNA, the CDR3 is TGCAGCCACAGCGGGGGGATCACAGATACGCAGTATTTT. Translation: CSHSGGITDTQYF.

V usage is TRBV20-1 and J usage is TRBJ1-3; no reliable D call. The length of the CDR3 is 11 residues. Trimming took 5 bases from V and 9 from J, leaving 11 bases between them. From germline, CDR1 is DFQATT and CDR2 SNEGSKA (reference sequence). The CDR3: CSAPFFSTIYF. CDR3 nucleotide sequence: TGCAGTGCTCCCTTTTTTTCCACCATATATTTT.

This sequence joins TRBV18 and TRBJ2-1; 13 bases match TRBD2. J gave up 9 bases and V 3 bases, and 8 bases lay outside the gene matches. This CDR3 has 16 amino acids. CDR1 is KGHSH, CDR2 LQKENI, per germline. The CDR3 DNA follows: TGTGCCAGCTCACCGCCGGGACTAGCGGGGCAAGGTGAGCAGTTCTTC. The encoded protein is CASSPPGLAGQGEQFF.

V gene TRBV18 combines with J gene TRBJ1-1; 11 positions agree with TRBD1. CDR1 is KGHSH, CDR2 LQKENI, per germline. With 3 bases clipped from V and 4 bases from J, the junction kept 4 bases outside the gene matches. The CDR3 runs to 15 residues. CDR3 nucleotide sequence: TGTGCCAGCTCACCGGGACAGGGGGGGACCACTGAAGCTTTCTTT. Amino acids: CASSPGQGGTTEAFF.

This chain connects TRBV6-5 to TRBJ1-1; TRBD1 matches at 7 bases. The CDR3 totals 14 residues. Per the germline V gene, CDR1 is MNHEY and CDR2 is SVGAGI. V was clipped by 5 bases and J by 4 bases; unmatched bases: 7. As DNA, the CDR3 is TGTGCCAGCAGTGACCGACAGGGCACCACTGAAGCTTTCTTT. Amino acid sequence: CASSDRQGTTEAFF.

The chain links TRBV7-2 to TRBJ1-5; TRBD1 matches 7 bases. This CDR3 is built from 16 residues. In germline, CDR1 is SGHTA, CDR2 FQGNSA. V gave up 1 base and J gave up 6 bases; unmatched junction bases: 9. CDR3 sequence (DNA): TGTGCCAGCAGCTTAGTCGGTACCCAGGGGGGTCAGCCCCAGCATTTT. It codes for CASSLVGTQGGQPQHF.

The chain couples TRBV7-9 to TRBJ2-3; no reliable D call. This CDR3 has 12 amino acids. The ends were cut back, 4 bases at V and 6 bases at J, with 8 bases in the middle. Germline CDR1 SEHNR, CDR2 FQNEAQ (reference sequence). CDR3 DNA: TGTGCCAGCAGCTCGGCCGGGGATACGCAGTATTTT. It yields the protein CASSSAGDTQYF. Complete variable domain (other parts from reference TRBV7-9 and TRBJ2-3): DTGVSQNPRHKITKRGQNVTFRCDPISEHNRLYWYRQTLGQGPEFLTYFQNEAQLEKSRLLSDRFSAERPKGSFSTLEIQRTEQGDSAMYLCASSSAGDTQYFGPGTRLTVL.

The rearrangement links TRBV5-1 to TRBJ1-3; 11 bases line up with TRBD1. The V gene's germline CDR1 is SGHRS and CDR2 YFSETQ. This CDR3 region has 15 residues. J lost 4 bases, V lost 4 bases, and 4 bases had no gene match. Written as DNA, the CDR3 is TGCGCCAGCAGCCTGGACAGGGGGCTGGGAAACACCATATATTTT. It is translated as CASSLDRGLGNTIYF.

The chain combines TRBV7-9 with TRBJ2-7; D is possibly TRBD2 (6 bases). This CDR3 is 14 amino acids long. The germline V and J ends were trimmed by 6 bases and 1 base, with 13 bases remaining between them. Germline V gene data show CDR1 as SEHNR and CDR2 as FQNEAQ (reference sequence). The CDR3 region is CASSGEAPSYEQYF. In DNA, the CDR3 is TGTGCCAGCAGTGGGGAGGCGCCTTCCTACGAGCAGTACTTC.

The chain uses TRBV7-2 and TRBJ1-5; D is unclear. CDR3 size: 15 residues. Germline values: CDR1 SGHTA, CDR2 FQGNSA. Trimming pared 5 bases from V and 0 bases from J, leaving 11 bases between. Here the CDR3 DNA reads TGTGCCAGCAGCGTAGGAGGATTTAGCAATCAGCCCCAGCATTTT. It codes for CASSVGGFSNQPQHF.

The CDR3 reads CASSLRVPGEINTEAFF. CDR3 nucleotide sequence: TGCGCCAGCAGCTTGCGGGTTCCAGGGGAAATTAACACTGAAGCTTTCTTT. This rearrangement joins TRBV5-1 to TRBJ1-1, with a tentative D call TRBD1 (6 bases). Germline V gene lookup returns CDR1 SGHRS and CDR2 YFSETQ. This CDR3 spans 17 amino acids. Trimming left V 1 base short and J 2 bases short, with 18 bases between. Drawing the rest from reference TRBV5-1 and TRBJ1-1, the complete variable domain is KAGVTQTPRYLIKTRGQQVTLSCSPISGHRSVSWYQQTPGQGLQFLFEYFSETQRNKGNFPGRFSGRQFSNSRSEMNVSTLELGDSALYLCASSLRVPGEINTEAFFGQGTRLTVV.

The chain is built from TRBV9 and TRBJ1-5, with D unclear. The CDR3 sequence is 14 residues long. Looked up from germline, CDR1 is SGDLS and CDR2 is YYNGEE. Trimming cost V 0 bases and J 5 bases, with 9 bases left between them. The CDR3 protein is CASSVGAGDQPQHF. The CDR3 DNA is TGTGCCAGCAGCGTAGGGGCGGGTGATCAGCCCCAGCATTTT.

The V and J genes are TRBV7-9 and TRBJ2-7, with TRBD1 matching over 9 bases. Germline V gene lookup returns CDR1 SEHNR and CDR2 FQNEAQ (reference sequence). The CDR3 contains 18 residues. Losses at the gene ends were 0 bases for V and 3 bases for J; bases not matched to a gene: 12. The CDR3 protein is CASSLALSGQGTIYEQYF. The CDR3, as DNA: TGTGCCAGCAGCTTAGCGTTGTCGGGACAGGGAACCATCTACGAGCAGTACTTC. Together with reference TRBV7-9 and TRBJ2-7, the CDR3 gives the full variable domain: DTGVSQNPRHKITKRGQNVTFRCDPISEHNRLYWYRQTLGQGPEFLTYFQNEAQLEKSRLLSDRFSAERPKGSFSTLEIQRTEQGDSAMYLCASSLALSGQGTIYEQYFGPGTRLTVT.

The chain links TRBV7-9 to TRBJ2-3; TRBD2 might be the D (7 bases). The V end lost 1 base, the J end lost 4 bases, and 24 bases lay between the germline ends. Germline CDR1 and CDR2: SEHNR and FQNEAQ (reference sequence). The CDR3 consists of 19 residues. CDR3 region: CASSLGDNWGGGSSDTQYF. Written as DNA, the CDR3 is TGTGCCAGCAGCTTAGGGGACAATTGGGGCGGGGGATCGTCAGATACGCAGTATTTT.

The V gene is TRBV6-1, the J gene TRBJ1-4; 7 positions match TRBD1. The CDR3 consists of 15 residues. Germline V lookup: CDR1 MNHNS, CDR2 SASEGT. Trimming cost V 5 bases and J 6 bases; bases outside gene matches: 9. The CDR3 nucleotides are TGTGCCAGCAGTCTTACGACAGGGAGAGATGAAAAACTGTTTTTT. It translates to CASSLTTGRDEKLFF.

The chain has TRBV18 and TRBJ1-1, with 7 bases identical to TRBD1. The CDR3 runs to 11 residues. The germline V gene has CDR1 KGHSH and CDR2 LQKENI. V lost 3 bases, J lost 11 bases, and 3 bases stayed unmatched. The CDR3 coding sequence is TGTGCCAGCTCACCTACAGGGGAGGCTTTCTTT. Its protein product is CASSPTGEAFF.

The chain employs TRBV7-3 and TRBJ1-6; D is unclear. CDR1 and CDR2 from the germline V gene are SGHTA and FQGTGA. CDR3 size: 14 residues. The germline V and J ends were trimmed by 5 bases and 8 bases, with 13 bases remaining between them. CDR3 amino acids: CASSLEGVDSPLHF. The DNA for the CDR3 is TGTGCCAGCAGCCTCGAGGGAGTCGATTCACCCCTCCACTTT.